The next 24 T cell receptor beta chains were all read from a single sample in a study of shared clonotypes between healthy human individuals. Assay: immunoSEQ multiplex PCR; the TCRdb copy retains only in-frame clones and omits some. The table includes 2 million to 2.5 million clones, 90% to 95% detected once. The sample was naive CD4+ T cells from PBMCs. The subset: CD45RA+ positively selected. The source of these receptors is a man aged 18-30 years in good health. Some clones in this sample may be carry-over from other donors' samples.

This chain uses TRBV7-2 with TRBJ2-1; TRBD2 aligns across 12 bases. In germline, CDR1 is SGHTA, CDR2 FQGNSA. J was trimmed by 2 bases and V by 6 bases; bases with no gene match: 14. CDR3 size: 19 residues. CDR3 bases: TGTGCCAGCAGTTCCCCGACTAGCGGGAGTTACGCCCCCTACAATGAGCAGTTCTTC. This encodes CASSSPTSGSYAPYNEQFF.

V gene TRBV29-1 combines with J gene TRBJ2-5; D unresolved. CDR1 SQVTM and CDR2 ANQGSEA come from the germline V gene. The CDR3 consists of 13 residues. Between the trimmed V and J ends, which lost 2 bases and 4 bases, there was a span of 11 bases. The CDR3 sequence is CSVEHGQAETQYF. CDR3 coding DNA: TGCAGCGTTGAACACGGGCAGGCAGAGACCCAGTACTTC.

The chain is built from TRBV6-6 and TRBJ1-4; D not certain. Germline V CDR1 and CDR2: MNHNY, SVGAGI (reference sequence). The germline V and J ends were trimmed by 6 bases and 0 bases, with 5 bases remaining between them. CDR3 length: 13 amino acids. CDR3 amino acids: CASRRSTNEKLFF. The CDR3 coding sequence is TGTGCCAGCAGGCGTTCAACTAATGAAAAACTGTTTTTT.

This chain connects TRBV19 to TRBJ2-6; possible D gene TRBD1, 6 bases. This CDR3 is built from 19 residues. The V end lost 1 base, the J end lost 0 bases, and 16 bases lay between the germline ends. Germline V gene sequence: CDR1 LNHDA, CDR2 SQIVND (reference sequence). The chain's CDR3 is CASSIAHRAESSGANVLTF. Here the CDR3 DNA reads TGTGCCAGTAGTATAGCCCACAGGGCCGAGAGCTCTGGGGCCAACGTCCTGACTTTC. The full variable domain, rest sourced from reference TRBV19 and TRBJ2-6, is DGGITQSPKYLFRKEGQNVTLSCEQNLNHDAMYWYRQDPGQGLRLIYYSQIVNDFQKGDIAEGYSVSREKKESFPLTVTSAQKNPTAFYLCASSIAHRAESSGANVLTFGAGSRLTVL.

CDR3: CASSEDPSGRGYENIQYF. CDR3 sequence (DNA): TGTGCCAGCAGTGAAGATCCTAGCGGGAGAGGATACGAAAACATTCAGTACTTC. V is TRBV6-1 and J is TRBJ2-4, with 10 bases lining up with TRBD2. Germline V gene lookup returns CDR1 MNHNS and CDR2 SASEGT. V was pared by 1 base and J by 5 bases, with 11 bases of the junction left unmatched. This CDR3 contains 18 residues.

The chain recombines TRBV21-1 with TRBJ1-2; the listed D gene, TRBD1, was not tested against the DNA. TRBV21-1 is described as a pseudogene. CDR3 length: 18 amino acids. The CDR3, as DNA: TGTGCCAGCAGCAAAGATCACCCTGGGACAGGGCTGCACTATGGCTACACCTTC. Its translation: CASSKDHPGTGLHYGYTF.

This clone was counted only a few times. The CDR3 reads CASSPDREETQYF. The CDR3 DNA sequence: TGTGCCAGCAGCCCGGACAGGGAAGAGACCCAGTACTTC. V is TRBV5-6 and J is TRBJ2-5; 8 bases fit TRBD1. J gave up 3 bases and V 4 bases, and 2 bases lay outside the gene matches. CDR1 and CDR2 from the germline V gene are SGHDT and YYEEEE. The CDR3 runs to 13 residues.

The chain recombines TRBV27 with TRBJ2-5; 9 nucleotides match TRBD1. The CDR3 is made up of 17 amino acids. Germline assignment: CDR1 MNHEY and CDR2 SMNVEV (reference sequence). J lost 4 bases, V lost 3 bases, and 12 bases had no gene match. Here the CDR3 DNA reads TGTGCCAGCAGTTTCCCCGGGGGACAGGGAAAAGGAGAGACCCAGTACTTC. Translating gives CASSFPGGQGKGETQYF.

This clone occurred a few times. The same CDR3 is also encoded by other DNA sequences in this sample. The CDR3 DNA sequence: TGCGCCAGCAGCCCCCAGGGCCTGAACACTGAAGCTTTCTTT. It encodes CASSPQGLNTEAFF. The rearrangement joins TRBV5-1 to TRBJ1-1, with D possibly TRBD1 on 5 matching bases. Per germline, CDR1 SGHRS and CDR2 YFSETQ. This CDR3 region has 14 residues. Trimming cost V 4 bases and J 0 bases, with 10 bases left between them.

Concerning this clone: Other DNA sequences in the same sample also yield this CDR3. The chain carries TRBV7-3 and TRBJ2-1; D ambiguous. Trimming left V 5 bases short and J 2 bases short, with 7 bases between. Germline V gene sequence: CDR1 SGHTA, CDR2 FQGTGA. The length of the CDR3 is 13 residues. CDR3 coding DNA: TGTGCCAGCAGCCCTGGGACCTACAATGAGCAGTTCTTC. Protein product: CASSPGTYNEQFF.

The V call is TRBV27, the J call TRBJ1-5; D call uncertain. The germline V gene encodes CDR1 MNHEY and CDR2 SMNVEV (reference sequence). This CDR3 has 11 residues. Trimming shortened V by 9 bases and J by 3 bases, and 6 bases separated the two germline ends. CDR3 sequence: CARIFNQPQHF. CDR3 coding DNA: TGTGCCAGGATCTTCAATCAGCCCCAGCATTTT.

This clone has only one observation. The rearrangement joins TRBV4-1 to TRBJ2-7; D remains ambiguous. This CDR3 has 16 residues. V lost 1 base, J lost 0 bases, and 13 bases lay in between. The germline V gene encodes CDR1 MGHRA and CDR2 YSYEKL. The CDR3 DNA is TGCGCCAGCAGCCAAGGACTGTTTAAAAGCTCCTACGAGCAGTACTTC. Its protein is CASSQGLFKSSYEQYF.

The chain uses TRBV2 and TRBJ2-7; 10 bases are a match to TRBD1. Germline lookup yields CDR1 SNHLY and CDR2 FYNNEI. This CDR3 region has 14 residues. The J segment lost 3 bases and the V segment lost 4 bases, leaving 3 bases of the junction unmatched. CDR3 residues: CASSGDRGGYEQYF. The DNA of the CDR3 is TGTGCCAGCAGTGGGGACAGGGGCGGCTACGAGCAGTACTTC. Complete variable domain (other parts from reference TRBV2 and TRBJ2-7): EPEVTQTPSHQVTQMGQEVILRCVPISNHLYFYWYRQILGQKVEFLVSFYNNEISEKSEIFDDQFSVERPDGSNFTLKIRSTKLEDSAMYFCASSGDRGGYEQYFGPGTRLTVT.

This chain joins TRBV15 and TRBJ2-3; 14 nucleotides align to TRBD2. The CDR3 loop spans 17 amino acids. Germline loops: CDR1 LNHNV, CDR2 YYDKDF (reference sequence). Losses at the gene ends were 1 base for V and 8 bases for J; bases not matched to a gene: 8. The CDR3 spells CATSRGYGLAGGSTQYF. The CDR3, as DNA: TGTGCCACCAGCAGAGGTTACGGACTAGCGGGAGGTAGTACGCAGTATTTT.

This clone was picked up one time. The V gene is TRBV7-2, the J gene TRBJ1-1, with a tentative D call TRBD1 (6 bases). CDR3 length: 14 amino acids. Trimming took 5 bases from V and 1 from J, leaving 11 bases between them. The germline gives CDR1 SGHTA, CDR2 FQGNSA. CDR3 protein: CASSTGTTNTEAFF. In DNA form, the CDR3 reads TGTGCCAGCAGCACTGGGACAACGAACACTGAAGCTTTCTTT. Full variable domain (remainder filled in from reference TRBV7-2 and TRBJ1-1): GAGVSQSPSNKVTEKGKDVELRCDPISGHTALYWYRQSLGQGLEFLIYFQGNSAPDKSGLPSDRFSAERTGGSVSTLTIQRTQQEDSAVYLCASSTGTTNTEAFFGQGTRLTVV.

This chain links TRBV7-8 with TRBJ2-7; either TRBD1 or TRBD2 may fit D (5 bases each). V lost 1 base and J 2 bases, leaving 18 bases between the germline ends. The CDR3 consists of 17 residues. Per the germline V gene, CDR1 is SGHVS and CDR2 is FQNEAQ. The CDR3 nucleotides read TGTGCCAGCAGCTTAGTTATTGTGGGGGATCACCCCTACGAGCAGTACTTC. This encodes CASSLVIVGDHPYEQYF.

With respect to this clone: The sample holds other DNA sequences that translate to the same CDR3. V usage is TRBV6-5 and J usage is TRBJ1-2; 7 bases are shared with TRBD1. The germline gives CDR1 MNHEY, CDR2 SVGAGI. J lost 4 bases, V lost 2 bases, and 4 bases had no gene match. The CDR3 extends over 14 amino acids. CDR3 protein: CASSYLGQSYGYTF. Here the CDR3 DNA reads TGTGCCAGCAGTTACCTGGGACAGAGCTATGGCTACACCTTC.

V usage is TRBV15 and J usage is TRBJ1-4, with D tentatively TRBD1 (5 bases). The CDR3 sequence is 14 residues long. V lost 5 bases, J lost 5 bases, and 12 bases lay in between. Germline CDR1 reads LNHNV; CDR2 reads YYDKDF (reference sequence). CDR3 bases: TGTGCCACCAGCCTACGACAGCCAAATGAAAAACTGTTTTTT. Protein sequence: CATSLRQPNEKLFF.

The DNA for the CDR3 is TGTGCCAGTAGTACCAGGCTTGGCAGGGGCGACTATGGCTACACCTTC. Translation gives CASSTRLGRGDYGYTF. The chain combines TRBV19 with TRBJ1-2; possibly TRBD1 for D (6 bases). V gave up 4 bases and J gave up 3 bases, with 18 bases separating them. This CDR3 contains 16 residues. In germline, CDR1 is LNHDA, CDR2 SQIVND (reference sequence).

The V gene is TRBV2, the J gene TRBJ1-5; a weak D match, TRBD1 (5 bases). V was clipped by 3 bases and J by 2 bases, with 14 bases between them. The germline V gene has CDR1 SNHLY and CDR2 FYNNEI. The CDR3 contains 16 residues. The CDR3 DNA follows: TGTGCCAGCAGTGACGGGGCGAGTTATGGCAATCAGCCCCAGCATTTT. It encodes CASSDGASYGNQPQHF.

The chain employs TRBV7-9 and TRBJ2-7; a possible D gene is TRBD1 (5 bases). Trimming stripped 8 bases from V and 6 bases from J, with 20 bases between. CDR1 SEHNR and CDR2 FQNEAQ come from the germline V gene (reference sequence). The CDR3 extends over 14 amino acids. CDR3 protein: CASGYRKPGSEQYF. The DNA for the CDR3 is TGTGCCAGCGGATACAGGAAACCAGGGTCCGAGCAGTACTTC.

V and J are TRBV27 and TRBJ2-1; the D gene could be TRBD1 or TRBD2 (6 bases each). Germline assignment: CDR1 MNHEY and CDR2 SMNVEV (reference sequence). V was pared by 6 bases and J by 2 bases, with 14 bases between. The CDR3 consists of 15 residues. The CDR3 DNA follows: TGTGCCAGCAGCAGAGGGGGACTTCCCTACAATGAGCAGTTCTTC. Amino acid sequence: CASSRGGLPYNEQFF.

V usage is TRBV7-8 and J usage is TRBJ2-1; a possible D gene is TRBD2 (6 bases). Germline V gives CDR1 SGHVS, CDR2 FQNEAQ. The V gene lost 4 bases and the J gene lost 0 bases, with 13 bases spanning the gap. The CDR3 covers 16 residues. CDR3 region: CASSSSSASSYNEQFF. The DNA of the CDR3 is TGTGCCAGCAGCTCTTCTAGCGCGAGCTCCTACAATGAGCAGTTCTTC.

This chain uses TRBV10-1 with TRBJ2-5; 8 nucleotides match TRBD2. The CDR3 extends over 16 amino acids. Germline CDR1 WNHNN, CDR2 SYGVQD (reference sequence). Trimming removed 4 bases from V and 2 bases from J; junction bases left unmatched: 9. CDR3 sequence (DNA): TGCGCCAGCAGTGCCGCACAGGGCGGGGGGCAAGAGACCCAGTACTTC. Translated, it gives CASSAAQGGGQETQYF.